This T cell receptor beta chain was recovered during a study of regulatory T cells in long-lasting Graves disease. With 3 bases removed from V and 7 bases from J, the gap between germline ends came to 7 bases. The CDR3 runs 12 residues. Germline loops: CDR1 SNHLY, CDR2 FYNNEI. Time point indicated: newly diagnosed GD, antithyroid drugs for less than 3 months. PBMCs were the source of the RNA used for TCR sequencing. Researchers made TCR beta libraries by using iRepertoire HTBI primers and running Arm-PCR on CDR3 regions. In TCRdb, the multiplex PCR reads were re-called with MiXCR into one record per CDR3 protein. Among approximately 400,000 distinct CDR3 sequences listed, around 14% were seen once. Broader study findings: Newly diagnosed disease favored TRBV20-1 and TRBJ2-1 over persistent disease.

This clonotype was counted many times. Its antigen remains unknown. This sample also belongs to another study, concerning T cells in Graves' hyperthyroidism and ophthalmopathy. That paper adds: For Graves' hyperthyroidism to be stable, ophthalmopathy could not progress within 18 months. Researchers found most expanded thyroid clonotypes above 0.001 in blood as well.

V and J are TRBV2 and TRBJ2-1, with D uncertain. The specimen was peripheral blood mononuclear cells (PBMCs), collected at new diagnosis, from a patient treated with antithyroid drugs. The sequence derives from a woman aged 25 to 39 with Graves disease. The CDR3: CASSDLSNEQFF. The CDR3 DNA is TGTGCCAGCAGTGACCTATCTAATGAGCAGTTCTTC.